The clone carrying this T cell receptor beta chain was observed once. Using immunoSEQ multiplex PCR, the repertoire was profiled, and TCRdb retains in-frame clones only, with some absent. The table shows 95,000 to 130,000 clones, with approximately 90% occurring only once. These data belong to a study of control samples from healthy donors and cancer patients. Trimming took 1 base from V and 5 from J, leaving 8 bases between them. The CDR3 length is 13 residues. Germline V gene lookup returns CDR1 SEHNR and CDR2 FQNEAQ (reference sequence). This chain links TRBV7-9 with TRBJ2-5; TRBD2 is a possible D gene (5 bases). The receptor comes from a woman aged 45 to 65 with colorectal cancer. The sample consisted of PBMCs. The CDR3, as DNA: TGTGCCAGCAGCTTAGTAGCGAGGGAGACCCAGTACTTC. Protein product: CASSLVARETQYF.